This passage covers 19 T cell receptor beta chains from one sample sequenced in a study of early T cells in non-severe SARS-CoV-2 infection. TCRdb analysed the 5' RACE reads with MiXCR anew, one entry per CDR3 protein. The table lists approximately 65,000 distinct CDR3 sequences, about 10% of them singletons. Material: whole blood, obtained at baseline. The receptors were gathered from an adult who was a healthcare worker with PCR-confirmed SARS-CoV-2 infection or an uninfected control (not recorded which).

In its sample, this clonotype was seen many times. The V gene is TRBV7-3, the J gene TRBJ2-1; 9 nucleotides align to TRBD2. V lost 3 bases, J lost 6 bases, and 6 bases stayed unmatched. Germline V gives CDR1 SGHTA, CDR2 FQGTGA. The CDR3 runs 15 residues. As DNA, the CDR3 is TGTGCCAGCAGCTTCGGAGCGGGGGGCGGCAATGAGCAGTTCTTC. Its protein product is CASSFGAGGGNEQFF.

The table lists this clonotype with a few counts. This chain joins TRBV20-1 and TRBJ2-7; 8 nucleotides agree with TRBD2. CDR1 and CDR2 from the germline V gene are DFQATT and SNEGSKA (reference sequence). J was trimmed by 3 bases and V by 0 bases; bases with no gene match: 4. This CDR3 has 14 amino acids. The DNA for the CDR3 is TGCAGTGCTAGAGATGCGGGGGGCCTCTACGAGCAGTACTTC. Its translation: CSARDAGGLYEQYF.

In its sample, this clonotype was seen a few times. This chain connects TRBV10-1 to TRBJ2-3, with TRBD1 identical over 7 bases. Germline CDR1 reads WNHNN; CDR2 reads SYGVQD (reference sequence). V trimming: 8 bases; J trimming: 4 bases; junction bases outside the gene matches: 3. The CDR3 extends over 12 amino acids. The CDR3 sequence is CASRTGADTQYF. For the CDR3, the DNA is TGCGCCAGCCGAACAGGGGCAGATACGCAGTATTTT.

The sample holds many counts of this clonotype. This chain uses TRBV18 with TRBJ2-7; 12 bases align to TRBD2. V lost 2 bases to trimming and J lost 7 bases; unmatched junction nucleotides: 6. Per germline, CDR1 KGHSH and CDR2 LQKENI. The CDR3 spans 15 residues. The CDR3 DNA sequence: TGTGCCAGCTCACCAACTACTAGCGGGGGGAATGAGCAGTACTTC. Encoded protein: CASSPTTSGGNEQYF.

At least ten counts were recorded for this clonotype. This chain uses TRBV7-3 with TRBJ1-2; the D gene is possibly TRBD1 (6 bases). The V gene lost 0 bases and the J gene lost 4 bases, with 9 bases spanning the gap. The CDR3 extends over 14 amino acids. Germline V gene data show CDR1 as SGHTA and CDR2 as FQGTGA. As DNA, the CDR3 is TGTGCCAGCAGCTTAACCCCACAGGGCTATGGCTACACCTTC. Protein product: CASSLTPQGYGYTF.

J is TRBJ1-1 and V is TRBV7-6; weak D call: TRBD1 (5 bases). This CDR3 spans 15 amino acids. V lost 5 bases and J lost 4, with 17 bases in between. Germline V CDR1 and CDR2: SGHVS, FNYEAQ. CDR3 region: CASSPRGYGGTEAFF. DNA of the CDR3: TGTGCCAGCAGCCCACGAGGATATGGGGGCACTGAAGCTTTCTTT.

This clonotype was recorded a few times. The V call is TRBV10-3, the J call TRBJ1-5, with D perhaps matching TRBD1 (5 bases). From germline, CDR1 is ENHRY and CDR2 SYGVKD. This CDR3 is built from 14 residues. CDR3 amino acids: CATRGKELGQPQHF. CDR3 in DNA: TGTGCTACGAGGGGCAAGGAACTGGGTCAGCCCCAGCATTTT.

This clonotype was counted many times. The chain combines TRBV6-2 or TRBV6-3 with TRBJ2-4; 7 nucleotides align to TRBD2. V gave up 0 bases and J gave up 7 bases; unmatched junction bases: 18. The CDR3 runs 19 residues. Germline loops: CDR1 MNHEY, CDR2 SVGEGT. CDR3 DNA sequence: TGTGCCAGCAGTTACTCGACAAGGACTAGAGGTGGCAGAGTGAACATTCAGTACTTC. Translation: CASSYSTRTRGGRVNIQYF.

The V and J genes are TRBV20-1 and TRBJ2-2; no clear D. The CDR3 is 15 amino acids. Trimming removed 4 bases at V and 0 bases at J, with 12 bases between. Germline CDR1 DFQATT, CDR2 SNEGSKA (reference sequence). The CDR3 loop reads CSAMKGLANTGELFF. The DNA for the CDR3 is TGCAGTGCTATGAAGGGATTGGCGAACACCGGGGAGCTGTTTTTT.

J is TRBJ1-1 and V is TRBV12-3 or TRBV12-4; TRBD1 might be the D (5 bases). V dropped 0 bases and J dropped 0 bases, with 14 bases sitting between them. The CDR3 is 17 amino acids. CDR3: CASSLALMGLLNTEAFF. CDR3 DNA: TGTGCCAGCAGTTTAGCGCTGATGGGACTCTTGAACACTGAAGCTTTCTTT.

This chain connects TRBV7-3 to TRBJ1-1; the match to TRBD1 covers 7 bases. The CDR3 is 15 amino acids. The trim removed 5 bases at V and 10 bases at J, leaving 16 bases unmatched. Germline V CDR1 and CDR2: SGHTA, FQGTGA. The CDR3 here is CASSVIHGTAPGAFF. DNA for the CDR3: TGTGCCAGCAGCGTGATACACGGGACAGCCCCTGGAGCTTTCTTT.

The chain recombines TRBV27 with TRBJ1-1; D is ambiguous. Trimming shortened V by 10 bases and J by 0 bases, and 12 bases separated the two germline ends. This CDR3 spans 13 amino acids. The germline CDR1 and CDR2 sequences are MNHEY and SMNVEV (reference sequence). The CDR3 protein is CATRGSLNTEAFF. CDR3 DNA sequence: TGTGCCACCCGAGGGTCCTTGAACACTGAAGCTTTCTTT.

CDR3 amino acids: CSADEGADTDTQYF. CDR3 nucleotide sequence: TGCAGTGCAGACGAGGGGGCAGACACAGATACGCAGTATTTT. The chain joins TRBV20-1 to TRBJ2-3, with 7 bases lining up with TRBD1. Germline CDR1 DFQATT, CDR2 SNEGSKA (reference sequence). This CDR3 spans 14 amino acids. J gave up 2 bases and V 6 bases, and 8 bases lay outside the gene matches.

The gene calls are TRBV12-3 or TRBV12-4 and TRBJ1-4; unclear D gene. V lost 8 bases to trimming and J lost 5 bases, with 15 bases between them. The CDR3 has 14 amino acids. CDR3 DNA sequence: TGTGCCAGCTACCCCGGGAGGAGGAATGAAAAACTGTTTTTT. Translating gives CASYPGRRNEKLFF.

The sample holds many counts of this clonotype. One junction end does not reproduce the germline sequence, and a read error may be involved. V gene TRBV7-9 combines with J gene TRBJ2-5; tentatively, D is TRBD2 (6 bases). CDR3 length equals 15 residues. Germline assignment: CDR1 SEHNR and CDR2 FQNEAQ (reference sequence). CDR3 region: CASNRGLPGQETQYF. The CDR3 DNA reads TGTGCGAGCAATAGGGGACTCCCAGGACAAGAGACCCAGTACTTC.

Turning to this clonotype: Given a much more abundant clone one base away, this may be a read error. This chain links TRBV5-1 with TRBJ1-1; D call uncertain. The CDR3 loop spans 12 amino acids. Germline assignment: CDR1 SGHRS and CDR2 YFSETQ. In DNA, the CDR3 is TGCGCCAGCAGCTTGGCCGGGGTTGAAGTTTTCTTT. It yields the protein CASSLAGVEVFF.

This clonotype was observed at least ten times. The chain uses TRBV11-3 and TRBJ2-3; tentatively, D is TRBD1 (6 bases). Trimming stripped 5 bases from V and 4 bases from J, with 16 bases between. The length of the CDR3 is 15 residues. Germline V CDR1 and CDR2: SGHNT, YENEEA. The CDR3, as DNA: TGTGCCAGCAGCGGCGGAACAGGGTTCTCAGATACGCAGTATTTT. Translation: CASSGGTGFSDTQYF.

The V gene is TRBV7-9, the J gene TRBJ1-1, with unresolved D. V shed 4 bases and J shed 11 bases, with 14 bases lying between them. CDR1 and CDR2 (germline): SEHNR, FQNEAQ (reference sequence). The CDR3 extends over 12 amino acids. The DNA for the CDR3 is TGTGCCAGCAGCTCCGGGCCCTTTTCGGCTTTCTTT. Protein product: CASSSGPFSAFF. The whole variable domain, filled in from reference TRBV7-9 and TRBJ1-1, reads DTGVSQNPRHKITKRGQNVTFRCDPISEHNRLYWYRQTLGQGPEFLTYFQNEAQLEKSRLLSDRFSAERPKGSFSTLEIQRTEQGDSAMYLCASSSGPFSAFFGQGTRLTVV.

This clonotype was seen a few times. The genes are TRBV3-1 and TRBJ1-3, with TRBD1 as a possible D gene (5 bases). The CDR3 extends over 15 amino acids. The ends were cut back, 7 bases at V and 2 bases at J, with 15 bases in the middle. Germline V gives CDR1 LGHDT, CDR2 YNNKEL (reference sequence). The CDR3, as DNA: TGTGCCAGCACCCCTTTTACAGGAGCTGGAAACACCATATATTTT. It yields the protein CASTPFTGAGNTIYF.